This T cell receptor (beta chain) stems from a study of T cells after yellow fever vaccination. Broader study findings: Post-booster reappearance was seen for most primary-vaccination clones (just over 95% CD4, about 90% CD8).

TCRdb re-derived calls from the 5' RACE reads in MiXCR, one entry per CDR3 protein. In the table there are a few hundred thousand distinct CDR3 sequences, under 14% of which are singletons. Trimming removed 4 bases at V and 0 bases at J, with 7 bases between. CDR3 length equals 14 residues. Germline CDR1 and CDR2: SGHRS and YFSETQ. This clonotype was detected ten times or more. Its specificity is not known. The specimen comprised PBMCs, sampled on the day of the first yellow fever vaccination. The sequence was obtained from a man younger than 35 who received the YFV17D yellow fever vaccine. The chain has TRBV5-1 and TRBJ2-2, with D unresolved. CDR3: CASSVPTNTGELFF. The CDR3 DNA is TGCGCCAGCAGCGTCCCTACGAACACCGGGGAGCTGTTTTTT. Using reference TRBV5-1 and TRBJ2-2 for the parts outside the CDR3, the full variable domain is KAGVTQTPRYLIKTRGQQVTLSCSPISGHRSVSWYQQTPGQGLQFLFEYFSETQRNKGNFPGRFSGRQFSNSRSEMNVSTLELGDSALYLCASSVPTNTGELFFGEGSRLTVL.